The clone carrying this TCR beta chain was observed many times. What it binds is unknown. Germline CDR1 SNHLY, CDR2 FYNNEI. V lost 3 bases, J lost 3 bases, and 3 bases lay in between. The CDR3 contains 12 residues. This specimen belongs to a study of early T cells in non-severe SARS-CoV-2 infection. Individually, cDNA molecules had unique molecular identifiers attached to them. In TCRdb, the 5' RACE reads were re-called with MiXCR into one record per CDR3 protein. In the table there are roughly 51,000 distinct CDR3 sequences, over 7.5% of which are singletons. General observations from the study: Sequences matched to VDJdb favored anti-spike CD8 responses, while private and CD4 specificities were missed.

This TCR was recovered from an adult who was a healthcare worker with PCR-confirmed SARS-CoV-2 infection or an uninfected control (not recorded which). Sample: whole blood. The chain carries TRBV2 and TRBJ1-5; D not certain. CDR3 residues: CASSEVNQPQHF. CDR3 DNA: TGTGCCAGCAGTGAGGTCAATCAGCCCCAGCATTTT. Supplemented by reference TRBV2 and TRBJ1-5, the full variable domain reads EPEVTQTPSHQVTQMGQEVILRCVPISNHLYFYWYRQILGQKVEFLVSFYNNEISEKSEIFDDQFSVERPDGSNFTLKIRSTKLEDSAMYFCASSEVNQPQHFGDGTRLSIL.